This T cell receptor beta chain emerged from a study of beta chain features in type 1 diabetes. Study-level background: When patients were set against healthy donors, age, gender and cell yields were similar. Sorted cells numbering around 100,000,000 were examined across all samples.

The study reverse transcribed the entire isolated RNA, so it sequenced expressed TCRB transcripts. Clones were sequenced by immunoSEQ multiplex PCR, and TCRdb holds only the in-frame ones, with some missing. The table has some 400,000 clones, about 15% seen once. CD45RO/CCR7/CD25/CD127/CD95/CD27 sorting isolated CD4+ naive, central memory, regulatory and stem cell-like memory cells. To note about this clone: Its specificity is unknown.

Overall study findings and caveats: The study found fewer insertions and more deletions at VDJ junctions in type 1 diabetes patients.

The sample consisted of naive CD4+ T cells from blood. The sequence was obtained from a woman under 30 in good health.

CDR3 in amino acids: CASSLPGLASTGELFF. CDR3 coding DNA: TGCGCCAGCAGCTTACCGGGACTAGCCTCTACCGGGGAGCTGTTTTTT. The genes are TRBV5-1 and TRBJ2-2; 9 bases align to TRBD2. V shed 2 bases, J shed 5 bases, and the junction held 7 bases outside the gene matches. The germline V gene has CDR1 SGHRS and CDR2 YFSETQ. The CDR3 covers 16 residues.